This T cell receptor (beta chain) was sequenced for a study of cytomegalovirus exposure and HLA in healthy donors (TCRdb year 2017). About the study as a whole: According to a later analysis, the approximately 120 validation repertoires were produced on the same platform as the 666 repertoires of the first cohort. In addition to the first cohort of 666 subjects, a separate validation cohort of approximately 120 different subjects was used. The study aimed to test whether signatures of past pathogen exposure could be identified by cataloging public T cell receptors. High-throughput TCR immunosequencing, statistical association of individual TCRs with disease status, and machine learning were combined to predict cytomegalovirus infection status. Summary of the overall study and its limitations: Most TCR sequences were observed very rarely across donors, whereas some public TCRs were present in many individuals. Of the cluster scores, roughly 93% were above 0 in a later analysis, which found that TCRs clustered in the first cohort also tended to co-occur in the 110 or so validation repertoires. A total of about 180 TCR beta chains were listed by the study as associated with cytomegalovirus. Cytomegalovirus status was reported to be diagnosed by the classifier with high specificity and sensitivity in both the original and validation cohorts. The authors suggested that the approach could potentially be generalized to other disease states and immunological phenotypes. In vitro tests confirmed that a few of the cytomegalovirus-associated TCR beta chains recognize cytomegalovirus antigens. A later analysis lacked HLA typing for the validation cohort, so it scored co-occurrence in that cohort across all 120 or so repertoires.

The donors belonged to the validation cohort of around 120 subjects, which was separate from the approximately 680-subject first cohort. As concerns this clone: The antigen this receptor binds is unknown. No much larger clone is present one base from it, and per-base qualities are unavailable.

Libraries were made using the immunoSEQ multiplex PCR assay. The published analysis was carried out like this. A statistical classification framework was built to diagnose cytomegalovirus status from the catalog of TCR beta chain sequences. The immuneACCESS repertoire file appears here via TCRdb, limited to in-frame rearrangements. These files lack a portion of the clones; in checked studies, under half of the deficit traces to unresolved V genes, and the cause of the others is not known. Clonal size and the V and J genes are those of that table, whereas D and trimming came from the DNA. The sample table records about 180,000 clones; about 83% of these occur just once. The ten top clones hold 1.4% of the sample. The sequenced sample consisted of PBMCs. This TCR came from a woman in her 30s in good health and CMV-seronegative.

The CDR3 reads CASSVTSGGLQETQYF. The DNA sequence is as follows: TGTGCCAGCAGTGTCACTAGCGGGGGGCTCCAAGAGACCCAGTACTTC. The V and J segments used are TRBV2 and TRBJ2-5; a stretch of 12 junction bases matches TRBD2. Germline trimming amounts to 4 bases on V and 1 base on J, with 4 as the count of junction bases outside the gene matches. The CDR3 runs 16 residues from the cysteine to the phenylalanine. The read is trimmed to its CDR3 DNA, 48 bases read in frame from base 1. CDR1 and CDR2 are read off the germline V gene as SNHLY and FYNNEI.